This T cell receptor beta chain was sequenced during a study of shared clonotypes between healthy human individuals. Study-wide background: The donors, a couple of women and a few men, were aged 18 to 49.

Ten or more counts support this clone. J was trimmed by 5 bases and V by 4 bases; bases with no gene match: 3. The V gene's germline CDR1 is SEHNR and CDR2 FQNEAQ (reference sequence). The CDR3 has 14 residues. Repertoires were generated with immunoSEQ multiplex PCR, while TCRdb's copy carries only in-frame clones and drops some. Of over a million clones in the sample, about 70% were seen once. The sequenced material came from memory CD4+ T cells sorted from blood. Subset in this sample: CD45RA-negative fraction. The clonotype was recovered from a man aged 18 to 29 in good health. The rearrangement joins TRBV7-9 to TRBJ2-1, with TRBD1 matching 9 bases. The CDR3 DNA follows: TGTGCCAGCAGCTCCTGGACAGGGGACAATGAGCAGTTCTTC. It specifies CASSSWTGDNEQFF. The variable domain in full, completed from reference TRBV7-9 and TRBJ2-1, reads DTGVSQNPRHKITKRGQNVTFRCDPISEHNRLYWYRQTLGQGPEFLTYFQNEAQLEKSRLLSDRFSAERPKGSFSTLEIQRTEQGDSAMYLCASSSWTGDNEQFFGPGTRLTVL.